This entry describes one T cell receptor beta chain. This entry comes from a study of T cell changes during pregnancy in multiple sclerosis. Profiling relied on immunoSEQ multiplex PCR, and the TCRdb table lists in-frame clones only, not all of them. Found here are 95,000 to 150,000 clones, approximately 93% of them singletons; the top ten hold around 6%. This CDR3 comprises 14 residues. Trimming pared 1 base from V and 5 bases from J, leaving 11 bases between. CDR1 and CDR2 from the germline V gene are MNHEY and SMNVEV (reference sequence). Sequencing used peripheral blood, obtained before pregnancy. The receptor comes from a female donor with multiple sclerosis, enrolled in a pregnancy study. The V and J genes are TRBV27 and TRBJ1-1; maybe TRBD1 (5 bases). The CDR3: CASSLLIGGTEAFF. DNA for the CDR3: TGTGCCAGCAGTTTATTGATCGGGGGGACTGAAGCTTTCTTT.